The clone carrying this TCR beta chain was observed a single time. Participants were aged about 18 to 89 years from approximately 23 US areas. CDR3 length: 15 residues. The V and J ends lost 7 bases and 8 bases, in that order; junction bases with no gene match: 8. In germline, CDR1 is MNHEY, CDR2 SMNVEV (reference sequence). The assay was immunoSEQ multiplex PCR, and TCRdb's table has in-frame clones only and misses some. The sample yields tens of thousands of clones, around nine tenths seen once. This entry is derived from a study of blood T cell repertoires in COVID-19. Study at large: COVID-19 samples collected from the United States, Italy and Spain covered acute and convalescent phases.

This rearrangement joins TRBV27 to TRBJ2-4; 13 bases are a match to TRBD2. The clonotype comes from a woman aged 40 to 55 who had recovered from COVID-19. The sample consisted of PBMCs or T cells enriched from blood (not recorded which). The CDR3 loop is CASTQTSGGSDIQYF. In nucleotides, the CDR3 is TGTGCCAGCACCCAGACTAGCGGGGGGTCGGACATTCAGTACTTC.